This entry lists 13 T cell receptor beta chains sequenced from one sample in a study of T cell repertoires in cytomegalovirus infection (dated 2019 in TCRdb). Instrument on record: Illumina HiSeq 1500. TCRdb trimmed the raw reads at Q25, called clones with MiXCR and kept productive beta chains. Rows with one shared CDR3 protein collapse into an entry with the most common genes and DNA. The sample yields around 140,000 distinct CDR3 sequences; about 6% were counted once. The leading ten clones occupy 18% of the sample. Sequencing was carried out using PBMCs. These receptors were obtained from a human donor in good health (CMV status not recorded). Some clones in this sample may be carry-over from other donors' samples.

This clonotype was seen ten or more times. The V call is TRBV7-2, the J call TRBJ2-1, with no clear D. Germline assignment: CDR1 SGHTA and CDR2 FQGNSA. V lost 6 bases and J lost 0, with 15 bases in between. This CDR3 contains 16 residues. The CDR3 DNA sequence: TGTGCCAGCAGGGAACGGAGAGGCGCCTCCTACAATGAGCAGTTCTTC. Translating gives CASRERRGASYNEQFF. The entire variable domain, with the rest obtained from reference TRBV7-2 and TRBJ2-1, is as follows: GAGVSQSPSNKVTEKGKDVELRCDPISGHTALYWYRQSLGQGLEFLIYFQGNSAPDKSGLPSDRFSAERTGGSVSTLTIQRTQQEDSAVYLCASRERRGASYNEQFFGPGTRLTVL.

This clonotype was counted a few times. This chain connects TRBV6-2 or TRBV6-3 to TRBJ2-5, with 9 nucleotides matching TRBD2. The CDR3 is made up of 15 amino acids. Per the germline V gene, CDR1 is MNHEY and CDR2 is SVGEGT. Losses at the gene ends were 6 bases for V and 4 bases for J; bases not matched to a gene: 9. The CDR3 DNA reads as TGTGCCAGCAGAAAAGGCGGGGGGGGCCTAGAGACCCAGTACTTC. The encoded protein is CASRKGGGGLETQYF.

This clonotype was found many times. CDR3 amino acids: CASSLVDRFTEAFF. The CDR3 nucleotides read TGTGCCAGCAGCTTGGTTGACAGGTTCACTGAAGCTTTCTTT. The chain employs TRBV7-8 and TRBJ1-1; D may be TRBD1 (6 bases). The CDR3 has 14 residues. The V end lost 3 bases, the J end lost 4 bases, and 12 bases lay between the germline ends. Per germline, CDR1 SGHVS and CDR2 FQNEAQ.

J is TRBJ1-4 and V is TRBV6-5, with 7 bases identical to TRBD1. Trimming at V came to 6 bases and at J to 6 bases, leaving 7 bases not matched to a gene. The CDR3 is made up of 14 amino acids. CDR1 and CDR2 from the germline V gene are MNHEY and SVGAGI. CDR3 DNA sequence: TGTGCCAGCAGAGCGGGACAGCCGCATGAAAAACTGTTTTTT. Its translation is CASRAGQPHEKLFF.

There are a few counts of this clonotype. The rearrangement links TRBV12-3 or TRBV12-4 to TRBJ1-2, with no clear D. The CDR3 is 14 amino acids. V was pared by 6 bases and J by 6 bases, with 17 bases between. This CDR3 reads CASRPSGAPHGYTF. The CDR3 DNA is TGTGCCAGCAGGCCAAGCGGAGCCCCCCATGGCTACACCTTC.

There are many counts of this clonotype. CDR3 sequence reads: CASSLVAGGSYEQYF. Here the CDR3 DNA reads TGCGCCAGCAGCTTGGTTGCAGGAGGATCTTACGAGCAGTACTTC. The chain uses TRBV5-1 and TRBJ2-7, with a possible D match to TRBD2 (5 bases). The V end was cut by 0 bases, the J end by 4 bases, with 14 bases between. From germline, CDR1 is SGHRS and CDR2 YFSETQ. The CDR3 covers 15 residues.

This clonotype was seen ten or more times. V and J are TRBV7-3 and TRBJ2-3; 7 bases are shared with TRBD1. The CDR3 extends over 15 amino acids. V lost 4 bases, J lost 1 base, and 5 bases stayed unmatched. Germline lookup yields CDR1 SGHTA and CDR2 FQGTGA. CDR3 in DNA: TGTGCCAGCAGCTCGATCACAGGGGGCACAGATACGCAGTATTTT. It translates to CASSSITGGTDTQYF. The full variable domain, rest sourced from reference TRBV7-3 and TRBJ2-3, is GAGVSQTPSNKVTEKGKYVELRCDPISGHTALYWYRQSLGQGPEFLIYFQGTGAADDSGLPNDRFFAVRPEGSVSTLKIQRTERGDSAVYLCASSSITGGTDTQYFGPGTRLTVL.

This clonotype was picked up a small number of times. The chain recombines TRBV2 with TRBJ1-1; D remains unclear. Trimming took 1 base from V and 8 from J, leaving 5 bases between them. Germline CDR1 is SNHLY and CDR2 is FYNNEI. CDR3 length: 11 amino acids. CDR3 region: CASSEDREAFF. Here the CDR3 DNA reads TGTGCCAGCAGTGAAGACAGAGAAGCTTTCTTT.

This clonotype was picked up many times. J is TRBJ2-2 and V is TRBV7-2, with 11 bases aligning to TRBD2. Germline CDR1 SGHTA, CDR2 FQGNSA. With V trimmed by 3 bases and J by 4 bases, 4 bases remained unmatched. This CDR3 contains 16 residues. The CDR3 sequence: CASSFSGGASTGELFF. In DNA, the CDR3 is TGTGCCAGCAGCTTTAGCGGGGGGGCAAGCACCGGGGAGCTGTTTTTT. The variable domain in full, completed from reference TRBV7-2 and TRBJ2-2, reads GAGVSQSPSNKVTEKGKDVELRCDPISGHTALYWYRQSLGQGLEFLIYFQGNSAPDKSGLPSDRFSAERTGGSVSTLTIQRTQQEDSAVYLCASSFSGGASTGELFFGEGSRLTVL.

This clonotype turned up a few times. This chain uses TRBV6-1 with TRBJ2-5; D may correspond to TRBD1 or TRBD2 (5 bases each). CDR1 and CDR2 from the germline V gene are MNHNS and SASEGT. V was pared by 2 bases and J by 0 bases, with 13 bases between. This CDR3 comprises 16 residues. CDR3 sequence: CASSEFMGVYQETQYF. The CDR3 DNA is TGTGCCAGCAGTGAATTTATGGGGGTGTACCAAGAGACCCAGTACTTC.

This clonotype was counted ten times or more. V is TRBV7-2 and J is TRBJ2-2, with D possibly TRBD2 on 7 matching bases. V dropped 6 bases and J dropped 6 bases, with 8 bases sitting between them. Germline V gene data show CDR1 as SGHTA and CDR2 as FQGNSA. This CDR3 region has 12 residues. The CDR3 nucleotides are TGTGCCAGCAGGGGGGGGCCCGGGGAGCTGTTTTTT. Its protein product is CASRGGPGELFF.

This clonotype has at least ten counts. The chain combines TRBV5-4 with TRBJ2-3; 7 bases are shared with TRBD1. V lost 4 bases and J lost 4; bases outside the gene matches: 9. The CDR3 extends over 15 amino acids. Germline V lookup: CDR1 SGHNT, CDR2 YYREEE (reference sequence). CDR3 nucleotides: TGTGCCAGCAGCCCTCGGACAGGCAAAGCAGATACGCAGTATTTT. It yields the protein CASSPRTGKADTQYF.

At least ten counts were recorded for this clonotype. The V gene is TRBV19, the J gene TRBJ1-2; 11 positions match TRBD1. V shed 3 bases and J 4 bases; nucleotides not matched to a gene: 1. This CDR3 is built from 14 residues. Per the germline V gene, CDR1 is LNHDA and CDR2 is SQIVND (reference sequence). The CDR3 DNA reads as TGTGCCAGTAGTATGGGGACAGGGGGCTATGGCTACACCTTC. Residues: CASSMGTGGYGYTF.